This T cell receptor beta chain was recovered during a study of Ad26.COV2.S vaccination and SARS-CoV-2 variants. General study points: With respect to non-spike TCR breadth, vaccine and placebo recipients were similar.

Comment on this clone: The antigen is not known.

Data came from immunoSEQ multiplex PCR; TCRdb stores just in-frame clones and leaves some out. This sample has roughly 380,000 clones, with about 85% found just once. Treatment defined: around 19 received Ad26.COV2.S at low or high dose, single or two shots; about 5 received placebo; per-sample allocation not given. Sampling happened 63 days after the first vaccine or placebo injection. Whoever gave the sample was an adult aged 18-55 years in Boston. Trimming took 0 bases from V and 5 from J, leaving 12 bases between them. The CDR3 spans 15 residues. The starting material was peripheral blood, obtained in a trial of Ad26.COV2.S vaccine versus placebo. The chain uses TRBV23-1 and TRBJ2-3; D unresolved. TRBV23-1 qualifies as an ORF whose function is uncertain. The clonotype originates from a person aged 18 to 59 who received the Ad26.COV2.S COVID-19 vaccine or a placebo. CDR3 sequence reads: CASSQSRNVRDTQYF. The DNA for the CDR3 is TGCGCCAGCAGTCAATCGAGGAACGTTAGAGATACGCAGTATTTT.